The next 31 T cell receptor beta chains were all read from a single sample in a study of blood T cell repertoires in COVID-19. Produced via immunoSEQ multiplex PCR; TCRdb's table is partial and in-frame only. The sample contains 150,000 to 200,000 clones, about 87% of which appear only once. The sequencing input was peripheral blood. These receptors originate from a man aged 18 to 29 with active or convalescent COVID-19.

This clone was seen only once. The gene calls are TRBV2 and TRBJ2-2, with D possibly TRBD2 on 5 matching bases. V gave up 7 bases and J gave up 2 bases, with 14 bases separating them. The CDR3 covers 15 residues. Germline CDR1 and CDR2: SNHLY and FYNNEI. Here the CDR3 DNA reads TGTGCCAGCACCAACGGGATACTTAACACCGGGGAGCTGTTTTTT. As protein: CASTNGILNTGELFF.

The genes are TRBV14 and TRBJ2-7; D may be TRBD2 (6 bases). Trimming took 1 base from V and 4 from J, leaving 14 bases between them. CDR1 and CDR2 from the germline V gene are SGHDN and FVKESK. CDR3 size: 15 residues. The CDR3 region is CASSQGSGSAYEQYF. CDR3 nucleotide sequence: TGTGCCAGCAGCCAAGGGAGCGGGTCGGCGTACGAGCAGTACTTC.

The chain has TRBV19 and TRBJ2-1, with D possibly matching TRBD1 (5 bases). This CDR3 contains 16 residues. V gave up 5 bases and J gave up 0 bases, with 14 bases separating them. Germline V gene sequence: CDR1 LNHDA, CDR2 SQIVND (reference sequence). The CDR3 region has the DNA TGTGCCAGTAGTCTAACGACAGCTAGCTCCTACAATGAGCAGTTCTTC. Protein product: CASSLTTASSYNEQFF.

This clone was seen a single time. The chain combines TRBV4-1 with TRBJ2-7; TRBD1 matches at 8 bases. This CDR3 has 15 residues. With V trimmed by 0 bases and J by 2 bases, 3 bases remained unmatched. Looked up from germline, CDR1 is MGHRA and CDR2 is YSYEKL. CDR3 DNA sequence: TGCGCCAGCAGCCAAGACGAGACAGGGGCCTACGAGCAGTACTTC. Residues: CASSQDETGAYEQYF.

This clone occurred a few times. The V gene is TRBV4-1, the J gene TRBJ1-2; 9 positions agree with TRBD1. J lost 1 base, V lost 3 bases, and 12 bases had no gene match. Germline V gene sequence: CDR1 MGHRA, CDR2 YSYEKL. The CDR3 is made up of 18 amino acids. The DNA for the CDR3 is TGCGCCAGCAGCCAGTCGTCGGACAGGGGTTTACTTAACTATGGCTACACCTTC. It specifies CASSQSSDRGLLNYGYTF.

The chain links TRBV24-1 to TRBJ1-4; no reliable D call. The CDR3 is 14 amino acids. Between the trimmed V and J ends, which lost 3 bases and 5 bases, there was a span of 9 bases. Germline lookup yields CDR1 KGHDR and CDR2 SFDVKD. This CDR3 reads CATSDPEYNEKLFF. The CDR3 DNA follows: TGTGCCACCAGTGATCCAGAATACAATGAAAAACTGTTTTTT.

The chain is built from TRBV27 and TRBJ2-1; D remains unclear. The CDR3 totals 14 residues. V was cut by 2 bases and J by 0 bases, with 5 bases left in between. The V gene's germline CDR1 is MNHEY and CDR2 SMNVEV (reference sequence). The CDR3 loop reads CASSLTPSYNEQFF. For the CDR3, the DNA is TGTGCCAGCAGTTTAACACCCTCCTACAATGAGCAGTTCTTC.

The chain joins TRBV7-2 to TRBJ2-1; D gene ambiguous. Trimming took 7 bases from V and 8 from J, leaving 12 bases between them. CDR3 length equals 12 residues. Germline-derived CDR1 and CDR2 are SGHTA and FQGNSA. CDR3 nucleotide sequence: TGTGCCAGCACCGAACACGAGGATGAGCAGTTCTTC. Translating it yields CASTEHEDEQFF.

As to this clone: Because the CDR3 is missing its conserved closing phenylalanine or tryptophan, this is likely a read error. It is unclear where the CDR3 begins or ends on the DNA, so no DNA is shown, and the CDR3 is as TCRdb lists it. V and J are TRBV7-2 and TRBJ1-1; the DNA was not used to check the table's D call, TRBD1. In germline, CDR1 is SGHTA, CDR2 FQGNSA. The CDR3 region is 13 residues in length, termini included. The CDR3 loop is CASSLALGRGTVC.

The chain links TRBV5-1 to TRBJ1-1; TRBD1 aligns across 7 bases. Trimming took 7 bases from V and 2 from J; bases not matched to a gene: 5. Germline V gene sequence: CDR1 SGHRS, CDR2 YFSETQ. The CDR3 sequence is 13 residues long. The CDR3 here is CASSDRVNTEAFF. The DNA of the CDR3 is TGCGCCAGCTCCGACAGGGTTAACACTGAAGCTTTCTTT. Together with reference TRBV5-1 and TRBJ1-1, the CDR3 gives the full variable domain: KAGVTQTPRYLIKTRGQQVTLSCSPISGHRSVSWYQQTPGQGLQFLFEYFSETQRNKGNFPGRFSGRQFSNSRSEMNVSTLELGDSALYLCASSDRVNTEAFFGQGTRLTVV.

The rearrangement joins TRBV7-2 to TRBJ2-7; TRBD1 aligns across 7 bases. The CDR3 extends over 15 amino acids. Germline CDR1 reads SGHTA; CDR2 reads FQGNSA. Germline trimming cut 4 bases from V and 2 bases from J; bases unmatched to any gene: 8. The CDR3, as DNA: TGTGCCAGCAGCTCAAACGCCGGGACAGCCTACGAGCAGTACTTC. It codes for CASSSNAGTAYEQYF.

CDR3 DNA: TGTGCCAGCAGCACCTTGGGGGGTTCGGATACGCAGTATTTT. It codes for CASSTLGGSDTQYF. The rearrangement joins TRBV11-3 to TRBJ2-3; a possible D gene is TRBD2 (6 bases). The CDR3 loop spans 14 amino acids. With 5 bases removed from V and 6 bases from J, the gap between germline ends came to 15 bases. Germline V CDR1 and CDR2: SGHNT, YENEEA.

The DNA of the CDR3 is TGTGCCAGCAGCCTCCCAGGGAAAAGGAACACTGAAGCTTTCTTT. Translation gives CASSLPGKRNTEAFF. The chain is built from TRBV3-1 (or the pseudogene TRBV3-2) and TRBJ1-1; maybe TRBD1 (5 bases). Trimming shortened V by 4 bases and J by 1 base, and 13 bases separated the two germline ends. The germline gives CDR1 LGHDT, CDR2 YNNKEL (reference sequence). CDR3 size: 15 residues.

V usage is TRBV2 and J usage is TRBJ2-7, with 9 bases aligning to TRBD2. CDR1 and CDR2 from the germline V gene are SNHLY and FYNNEI. This CDR3 is 19 amino acids long. V was pared by 8 bases and J by 0 bases, with 20 bases of the junction left unmatched. DNA of the CDR3: TGTGCCAGCTGGTTTAATTCTCGGGGGAGACTAGCGGACTCCTACGAGCAGTACTTC. Translated: CASWFNSRGRLADSYEQYF.

This chain connects TRBV27 to TRBJ1-2; 11 bases map to TRBD1. This CDR3 comprises 17 residues. Per the germline V gene, CDR1 is MNHEY and CDR2 is SMNVEV (reference sequence). The ends lost 2 bases at V and 8 bases at J; junction bases unmatched: 13. The CDR3 here is CASSLRPGQGVIMGYTF. DNA of the CDR3: TGTGCCAGCAGTTTAAGACCGGGACAGGGGGTTATTATGGGCTACACCTTC.

The V gene is TRBV9, the J gene TRBJ1-1; D not resolved. Germline V gene lookup returns CDR1 SGDLS and CDR2 YYNGEE. Trimming pared 4 bases from V and 4 bases from J, leaving 11 bases between. This CDR3 is 13 amino acids long. CDR3 nucleotides: TGTGCCAGCAGCCCCCGGCGAGGCACTGAAGCTTTCTTT. Its translation is CASSPRRGTEAFF.

The V call is TRBV29-1, the J call TRBJ2-1; possibly TRBD2 for D (6 bases). Trimming left V 7 bases short and J 5 bases short, with 15 bases between. Germline V gives CDR1 SQVTM, CDR2 ANQGSEA. The CDR3 has 13 amino acids. The CDR3 is CSARDSMNNEQFF. DNA of the CDR3: TGCAGCGCCAGGGACTCTATGAACAATGAGCAGTTCTTC.

The chain carries TRBV27 and TRBJ1-1; 8 nucleotides agree with TRBD1. The J segment lost 4 bases and the V segment lost 4 bases, leaving 2 bases of the junction unmatched. The CDR3 has 13 residues. Germline CDR1 and CDR2: MNHEY and SMNVEV (reference sequence). CDR3 in amino acids: CASSYRGSTEAFF. CDR3 bases: TGTGCCAGCAGTTACAGGGGGAGCACTGAAGCTTTCTTT.

There are a few counts of this clone. The rearrangement joins TRBV5-8 to TRBJ1-2, with unresolved D. Germline values: CDR1 SGHTS, CDR2 YDEGEE. Trimming left V 5 bases short and J 11 bases short, with 19 bases between. The CDR3 totals 13 residues. The CDR3 coding sequence is TGTGCCAGCAGGGAGAGATACTCTAGGAGGTACACCTTC. This gives the protein CASRERYSRRYTF.

The rearrangement joins TRBV11-2 to TRBJ2-1; 7 bases agree with TRBD1. Germline-derived CDR1 and CDR2 are SGHAT and FQNNGV. This CDR3 spans 14 amino acids. The junction had 1 base not matched to a gene; V was cut back by 3 bases and J by 2 bases. CDR3 amino acids: CASSFTGAYNEQFF. In DNA form, the CDR3 reads TGTGCCAGCAGCTTCACAGGGGCCTACAATGAGCAGTTCTTC.

The chain recombines TRBV14 with TRBJ1-2, with 7 bases fitting TRBD1. Germline values: CDR1 SGHDN, CDR2 FVKESK. Unmatched junction bases numbered 6, after V lost 4 bases and J lost 4 bases. The CDR3 runs 14 residues. The CDR3 nucleotides read TGTGCCAGCAGCCCGGGACAGAATCTCTATGGCTACACCTTC. Residues: CASSPGQNLYGYTF.

This chain uses TRBV28 with TRBJ1-5; D is perhaps TRBD1 (5 bases). The V gene lost 6 bases and the J gene lost 0 bases, with 9 bases spanning the gap. This CDR3 contains 14 residues. CDR1 MDHEN and CDR2 SYDVKM come from the germline V gene. This chain's CDR3 is CASRWGGSNQPQHF. For the CDR3, the DNA is TGTGCCAGCAGATGGGGGGGTAGCAATCAGCCCCAGCATTTT.

This clone was seen just once. The chain uses TRBV7-2 and TRBJ2-7, with 7 bases lining up with TRBD1. CDR1 SGHTA and CDR2 FQGNSA come from the germline V gene. The CDR3 contains 16 residues. Unmatched junction bases numbered 12, after V lost 4 bases and J lost 3 bases. In nucleotides, the CDR3 is TGTGCCAGCAGCTCGACCGACAGGGACCCCCTCTACGAGCAGTACTTC. It encodes CASSSTDRDPLYEQYF. Filled out from reference TRBV7-2 and TRBJ2-7, the complete variable domain reads GAGVSQSPSNKVTEKGKDVELRCDPISGHTALYWYRQSLGQGLEFLIYFQGNSAPDKSGLPSDRFSAERTGGSVSTLTIQRTQQEDSAVYLCASSSTDRDPLYEQYFGPGTRLTVT.

The rearrangement uses TRBV5-1 and TRBJ1-1; 11 bases map to TRBD1. Germline trimming cut 4 bases from V and 6 bases from J; bases unmatched to any gene: 2. This CDR3 contains 13 residues. The V gene's germline CDR1 is SGHRS and CDR2 YFSETQ. CDR3 sequence (DNA): TGCGCCAGCAGCGTGGGACAGGGGGCTGAAGCTTTCTTT. Amino acids: CASSVGQGAEAFF.

The chain carries TRBV4-3 and TRBJ2-7; 7 nucleotides line up with TRBD1. The CDR3 totals 16 residues. Germline V gives CDR1 LGHNA, CDR2 YSLEER. The junction had 8 bases not matched to a gene; V was cut back by 0 bases and J by 3 bases. The CDR3 region has the DNA TGCGCCAGCAGCCAAGACTCGACAGGGAACTTCTACGAGCAGTACTTC. It is translated as CASSQDSTGNFYEQYF.

The rearrangement joins TRBV11-2 to TRBJ2-4, with TRBD1 identical over 12 bases. The CDR3 extends over 16 amino acids. V lost 5 bases, J lost 3 bases, and 5 bases stayed unmatched. The germline V gene has CDR1 SGHAT and CDR2 FQNNGV. In DNA form, the CDR3 reads TGTGCCAGCAGCAGGGACAGGGGGCATGGCAAAAACATTCAGTACTTC. Translation: CASSRDRGHGKNIQYF. Full variable domain (rest looked up from reference TRBV11-2 and TRBJ2-4): EAGVAQSPRYKIIEKRQSVAFWCNPISGHATLYWYQQILGQGPKLLIQFQNNGVVDDSQLPKDRFSAERLKGVDSTLKIQPAKLEDSAVYLCASSRDRGHGKNIQYFGAGTRLSVL.

A single count supports this clone. V gene TRBV30 combines with J gene TRBJ1-2; maybe TRBD1 (5 bases). Germline assignment: CDR1 GTSNPN and CDR2 SVGIG (reference sequence). V was trimmed by 3 bases and J by 4 bases, leaving 15 bases between them. The CDR3 totals 14 residues. The CDR3 nucleotides read TGTGCCTGGAGCCTGCAGGGAGGGCCCTATGGCTACACCTTC. Translating gives CAWSLQGGPYGYTF.

The count of this clone is one. The chain links TRBV18 to TRBJ2-3; the D is unclear. The CDR3 is 13 residues long. Per the germline V gene, CDR1 is KGHSH and CDR2 is LQKENI. V was pared by 3 bases and J by 5 bases, with 9 bases between. The CDR3 DNA reads as TGTGCCAGCTCACCCCCTTCGGGAGATACGCAGTATTTT. It specifies CASSPPSGDTQYF.

With respect to this clone: At one boundary the junction diverges from the germline segment, which might be a read error. The gene calls are TRBV27 and TRBJ1-1; D is perhaps TRBD1 (5 bases). The germline V gene encodes CDR1 MNHEY and CDR2 SMNVEV (reference sequence). The CDR3 has 14 amino acids. The CDR3 bases are TGTGTCAGCGCCCGCCAGGGCCTGAACACTGAAGCTTTCTTT. Encoded protein: CVSARQGLNTEAFF.

The chain uses TRBV19 and TRBJ1-1; a weak D match, TRBD1 (6 bases). This CDR3 comprises 14 residues. Trimming stripped 4 bases from V and 0 bases from J, with 9 bases between. Germline V gene lookup returns CDR1 LNHDA and CDR2 SQIVND (reference sequence). Here the CDR3 DNA reads TGTGCCAGTAGTAATCAGGGGTTGAACACTGAAGCTTTCTTT. Protein sequence: CASSNQGLNTEAFF.

The CDR3 DNA sequence: TGTGCCAGCAGCCAGACAGGGTCCAATCAGCCCCAGCATTTT. Translated, it gives CASSQTGSNQPQHF. V usage is TRBV5-4 and J usage is TRBJ1-5, with TRBD1 matching 7 bases. V lost 4 bases and J lost 3; bases outside the gene matches: 4. This CDR3 comprises 14 residues. Germline values: CDR1 SGHNT, CDR2 YYREEE (reference sequence).